Presented here are 18 T cell receptor beta chains from one specimen sequenced in a study of blood T cell repertoires in COVID-19. Assay used: immunoSEQ multiplex PCR; TCRdb lists only in-frame clones, some missing. In the table there are 390,000 or so clones, approximately 87% of which are singletons. Sequenced input: PBMCs or T cells enriched from blood (not recorded which). All receptors derive from a woman between 50 and 59 years old who had recovered from COVID-19.

This chain uses TRBV27 with TRBJ2-3, with a possible D match to TRBD2 (6 bases). Germline lookup yields CDR1 MNHEY and CDR2 SMNVEV (reference sequence). The CDR3 extends over 16 amino acids. Trimming removed 1 base at V and 3 bases at J, with 14 bases between. The DNA of the CDR3 is TGTGCCAGCAGTTTATTGGAGGGTACTAAAACAGATACGCAGTATTTT. Its translation is CASSLLEGTKTDTQYF.

The rearrangement uses TRBV5-1 and TRBJ1-2; D unclear. The CDR3 covers 14 residues. Germline V gives CDR1 SGHRS, CDR2 YFSETQ. Trimming took off 0 bases at V and 7 bases at J, with 13 bases between the two ends. As DNA, the CDR3 is TGCGCCAGCAGCTTGGCGATGGAGGGTACTGGCTACACCTTC. Translation gives CASSLAMEGTGYTF.

The chain uses TRBV25-1 and TRBJ1-3; tentatively, D is TRBD1 (5 bases). Deletions cut 1 base from V and 0 bases from J, with 13 bases between. This CDR3 region has 17 residues. CDR1 is MGHDK and CDR2 is SYGVNS in the germline V gene. The CDR3 here is CASSESPGRSSGNTIYF. Here the CDR3 DNA reads TGTGCCAGCAGTGAATCGCCAGGGCGCAGCTCTGGAAACACCATATATTTT. Looking up the rest from reference TRBV25-1 and TRBJ1-3 gives the full variable domain: EADIYQTPRYLVIGTGKKITLECSQTMGHDKMYWYQQDPGMELHLIHYSYGVNSTEKGDLSSESTVSRIRTEHFPLTLESARPSHTSQYLCASSESPGRSSGNTIYFGEGSWLTVV.

This clone was counted a single time. The V call is TRBV27, the J call TRBJ2-1; 11 positions agree with TRBD1. Germline lookup yields CDR1 MNHEY and CDR2 SMNVEV (reference sequence). V shed 3 bases, J shed 7 bases, and the junction held 5 bases outside the gene matches. This CDR3 comprises 15 residues. The CDR3 region is CASSLWDRGLNEQFF. Written as DNA, the CDR3 is TGTGCCAGCAGTTTGTGGGACAGGGGGTTAAATGAGCAGTTCTTC.

The chain has TRBV3-1 (or the pseudogene TRBV3-2) and TRBJ2-7, with TRBD2 identical over 7 bases. CDR3 size: 16 residues. Germline CDR1 and CDR2: LGHDT and YNNKEL (reference sequence). V lost 4 bases, J lost 4 bases, and 13 bases stayed unmatched. The CDR3 sequence: CASSLNSIGGGYEQYF. In DNA form, the CDR3 reads TGTGCCAGCAGCCTGAACTCCATAGGCGGGGGATACGAGCAGTACTTC.

This sequence joins TRBV6-5 and TRBJ2-7; D gene uncertain. V shed 0 bases and J shed 2 bases, with 11 bases lying between them. The CDR3 totals 15 residues. In germline, CDR1 is MNHEY, CDR2 SVGAGI. The CDR3 loop is CASSYSSGKPYEQYF. Written as DNA, the CDR3 is TGTGCCAGCAGTTACTCCTCAGGAAAGCCCTACGAGCAGTACTTC.

This clone was picked up one time. This chain connects TRBV7-3 to TRBJ2-1; the match to TRBD2 covers 7 bases. Per the germline V gene, CDR1 is SGHTA and CDR2 is FQGTGA. CDR3 size: 17 residues. Losses at the gene ends were 5 bases for V and 10 bases for J; bases not matched to a gene: 20. The CDR3 region has the DNA TGTGCCAGCAGCCCCCTTGTAACAGCGGGGCCGCTTCGGGAGCAGTTCTTC. It encodes CASSPLVTAGPLREQFF.

The rearrangement joins TRBV25-1 to TRBJ2-6, with D unclear. The CDR3 is made up of 17 amino acids. Between the trimmed V and J ends, which lost 3 bases and 0 bases, there was a span of 12 bases. Germline V gene sequence: CDR1 MGHDK, CDR2 SYGVNS. CDR3 sequence (DNA): TGTGCCAGCAGTGACAGCCAGGCCAACTCTGGGGCCAACGTCCTGACTTTC. Encoded protein: CASSDSQANSGANVLTF.

The CDR3 reads CASSLVPDRNYGYTF. The CDR3 DNA reads TGTGCCAGCAGCTTAGTACCGGACAGAAACTATGGCTACACCTTC. The chain links TRBV7-2 to TRBJ1-2, with D tentatively TRBD1 (6 bases). The CDR3 is 15 amino acids. Germline-derived CDR1 and CDR2 are SGHTA and FQGNSA. V was shortened by 1 base and J by 2 bases, with 11 bases between the two germline ends.

The J gene is TRBJ1-6, the V gene TRBV27; D gene ambiguous. Trimming pared 3 bases from V and 1 base from J, leaving 4 bases between. Germline loops: CDR1 MNHEY, CDR2 SMNVEV (reference sequence). The CDR3 is 14 amino acids. The CDR3 sequence: CASSFTSYNSPLHF. For the CDR3, the DNA is TGTGCCAGCAGTTTCACATCCTATAATTCACCCCTCCACTTT.

This clone was detected a few times. The chain couples TRBV4-2 to TRBJ2-5; 10 bases agree with TRBD2. The germline CDR1 and CDR2 sequences are LGHNA and YNFKEQ. V was clipped by 2 bases and J by 4 bases; unmatched bases: 4. This CDR3 spans 15 amino acids. CDR3 sequence: CASSQLAGVRETQYF. The CDR3 DNA reads as TGTGCCAGCAGCCAACTAGCGGGGGTACGAGAGACCCAGTACTTC.

The gene calls are TRBV4-2 and TRBJ1-6; TRBD1 agrees at 7 bases. The CDR3 extends over 14 amino acids. CDR1 and CDR2 from the germline V gene are LGHNA and YNFKEQ. After removal of 3 bases from V and 10 bases from J, the junction contained 6 bases not matched to a gene. The CDR3 loop reads CASSQGQGVSPLHF. In nucleotides, the CDR3 is TGTGCCAGCAGCCAGGGCCAGGGGGTCTCACCCCTCCACTTT.

The CDR3 region is CASSRVRGITDTQYF. The CDR3 DNA is TGTGCCAGCAGCAGGGTGCGGGGAATCACAGATACGCAGTATTTT. V and J are TRBV7-9 and TRBJ2-3, with a tentative D call TRBD2 (6 bases). The CDR3 has 15 residues. Per the germline V gene, CDR1 is SEHNR and CDR2 is FQNEAQ (reference sequence). The V end was cut by 5 bases, the J end by 2 bases, with 14 bases between.

This rearrangement joins TRBV7-9 to TRBJ1-2, with TRBD1 identical over 11 bases. In germline, CDR1 is SEHNR, CDR2 FQNEAQ (reference sequence). V lost 7 bases and J lost 8; bases outside the gene matches: 15. The CDR3 totals 16 residues. CDR3 nucleotide sequence: TGTGCCAGCACCTCGCTGGAGGACAGGGGGCCCTACGGCTACACCTTC. Encoded protein: CASTSLEDRGPYGYTF.

This chain's CDR3 is CASSRGTGEGNEQFF. CDR3 coding DNA: TGCGCCAGCAGCCGTGGGACAGGGGAAGGGAATGAGCAGTTCTTC. The rearrangement joins TRBV4-1 to TRBJ2-1; 10 bases align to TRBD1. This CDR3 comprises 15 residues. CDR1 and CDR2 from the germline V gene are MGHRA and YSYEKL. V lost 4 bases and J lost 7; bases outside the gene matches: 7.

The CDR3, as DNA: TGTGCCAGCAGCTTACGACAGGTGGGGGATTCACCCCTCCACTTT. Protein: CASSLRQVGDSPLHF. The V call is TRBV7-2, the J call TRBJ1-6; a possible D gene is TRBD1 (6 bases). This CDR3 is built from 15 residues. Trimming took off 2 bases at V and 8 bases at J, with 13 bases between the two ends. Germline V CDR1 and CDR2: SGHTA, FQGNSA.

The chain combines TRBV19 with TRBJ1-3; D ambiguous. Per germline, CDR1 LNHDA and CDR2 SQIVND (reference sequence). Trimming took 3 bases from V and 1 from J, leaving 16 bases between them. This CDR3 spans 17 amino acids. The CDR3 bases are TGTGCCAGTAGTATCGCCGTCGGGTTAGCATCTGGAAACACCATATATTTT. It is translated as CASSIAVGLASGNTIYF.

This chain uses TRBV4-2 with TRBJ1-2; unclear D gene. The germline V gene has CDR1 LGHNA and CDR2 YNFKEQ. V shed 0 bases and J shed 8 bases, with 4 bases lying between them. This CDR3 comprises 11 residues. CDR3 sequence: CASSQDRGYTF. The CDR3 region has the DNA TGTGCCAGCAGCCAAGACAGGGGCTACACCTTC.